This T cell receptor (beta chain) was obtained from a study of graft-versus-host responses after intestinal transplantation. Overall study context: Isolated intestinal, liver-intestinal, or multivisceral transplants were what recipients had. Tacrolimus and steroids were given for around 3 years to all recipients after anti-thymocyte globulin induction.

Whole-study results and caveats: Association was observed between peak circulating GvH clone levels and early post-transplant HvG declines. Recipient-marrow GvH clones were detected, some having first appeared in ileum or blood.

A single count supports this clone. The target antigen is unknown. The data were produced by immunoSEQ multiplex PCR, yet TCRdb's version contains in-frame clones alone and is incomplete. The sample includes around 97,000 clones, 75% to 95% of them seen just once. Germline values: CDR1 SGDLS, CDR2 YYNGEE. V was shortened by 1 base and J by 3 bases, with 3 bases between the two germline ends. There are 12 residues in the CDR3. This sequence joins TRBV9 and TRBJ2-3, with D uncertain. This sequence was found in a human donor who was the organ donor for an intestinal transplant. The sequencing here drew on unstimulated CD4+ T cells sorted from spleen or lymph node cells, taken before transplant. The CDR3 DNA is TGTGCCAGCAGCGTACTGACAGATACGCAGTATTTT. It specifies CASSVLTDTQYF.